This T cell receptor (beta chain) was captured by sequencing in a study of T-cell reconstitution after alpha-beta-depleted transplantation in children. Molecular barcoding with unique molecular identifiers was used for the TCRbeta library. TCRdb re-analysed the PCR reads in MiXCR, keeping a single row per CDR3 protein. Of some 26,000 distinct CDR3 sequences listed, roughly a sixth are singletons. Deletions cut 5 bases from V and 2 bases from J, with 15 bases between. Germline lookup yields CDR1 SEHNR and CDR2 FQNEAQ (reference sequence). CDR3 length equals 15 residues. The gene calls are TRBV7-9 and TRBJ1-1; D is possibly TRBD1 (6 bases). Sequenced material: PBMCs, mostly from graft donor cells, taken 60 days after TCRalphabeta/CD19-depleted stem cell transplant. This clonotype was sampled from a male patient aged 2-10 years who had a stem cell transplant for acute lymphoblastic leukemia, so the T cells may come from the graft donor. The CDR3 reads CASSGRTGSNTEAFF. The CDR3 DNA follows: TGTGCCAGCAGCGGCAGAACAGGGAGTAACACTGAAGCTTTCTTT.